This paragraph reports one TCR beta chain. Its specificity is not known. This specimen comes from a study of naive and memory T cell subsets. Both TRBC1 and TRBC2 were covered by a beta constant-region primer of two equimolar oligonucleotides. Nested alpha and beta constant-region primers with the SP2 primer drove four PCR rounds on ligated cDNA. MiXCR, applied by TCRdb to the UMI-ligation and nested PCR reads, yields one record per CDR3 protein. The sample shows around 160,000 distinct CDR3 sequences, approximately 22% of them seen only once. Study-level points and caveats: TCR abundance followed a power law differing between naive and memory subsets. Especially in CD8 cells, naive repertoires contained a few larger clonotypes, possibly CD45RA-re-expressing memory cells. Over 95% of naive TCR sequences appeared only once after error correction, unlike memory subsets.

The CDR3 length is 14 residues. CDR1 and CDR2 from the germline V gene are DFQATT and SNEGSKA (reference sequence). V was clipped by 4 bases and J by 4 bases; unmatched bases: 5. The sample was naive CD4+ T cells from blood. The chain links TRBV20-1 to TRBJ2-1; 9 nucleotides match TRBD2. This clonotype originated in a human donor in good health. The CDR3 reads CSATTSGPYNEQFF. DNA for the CDR3: TGCAGTGCTACAACTAGCGGGCCTTACAATGAGCAGTTCTTC.